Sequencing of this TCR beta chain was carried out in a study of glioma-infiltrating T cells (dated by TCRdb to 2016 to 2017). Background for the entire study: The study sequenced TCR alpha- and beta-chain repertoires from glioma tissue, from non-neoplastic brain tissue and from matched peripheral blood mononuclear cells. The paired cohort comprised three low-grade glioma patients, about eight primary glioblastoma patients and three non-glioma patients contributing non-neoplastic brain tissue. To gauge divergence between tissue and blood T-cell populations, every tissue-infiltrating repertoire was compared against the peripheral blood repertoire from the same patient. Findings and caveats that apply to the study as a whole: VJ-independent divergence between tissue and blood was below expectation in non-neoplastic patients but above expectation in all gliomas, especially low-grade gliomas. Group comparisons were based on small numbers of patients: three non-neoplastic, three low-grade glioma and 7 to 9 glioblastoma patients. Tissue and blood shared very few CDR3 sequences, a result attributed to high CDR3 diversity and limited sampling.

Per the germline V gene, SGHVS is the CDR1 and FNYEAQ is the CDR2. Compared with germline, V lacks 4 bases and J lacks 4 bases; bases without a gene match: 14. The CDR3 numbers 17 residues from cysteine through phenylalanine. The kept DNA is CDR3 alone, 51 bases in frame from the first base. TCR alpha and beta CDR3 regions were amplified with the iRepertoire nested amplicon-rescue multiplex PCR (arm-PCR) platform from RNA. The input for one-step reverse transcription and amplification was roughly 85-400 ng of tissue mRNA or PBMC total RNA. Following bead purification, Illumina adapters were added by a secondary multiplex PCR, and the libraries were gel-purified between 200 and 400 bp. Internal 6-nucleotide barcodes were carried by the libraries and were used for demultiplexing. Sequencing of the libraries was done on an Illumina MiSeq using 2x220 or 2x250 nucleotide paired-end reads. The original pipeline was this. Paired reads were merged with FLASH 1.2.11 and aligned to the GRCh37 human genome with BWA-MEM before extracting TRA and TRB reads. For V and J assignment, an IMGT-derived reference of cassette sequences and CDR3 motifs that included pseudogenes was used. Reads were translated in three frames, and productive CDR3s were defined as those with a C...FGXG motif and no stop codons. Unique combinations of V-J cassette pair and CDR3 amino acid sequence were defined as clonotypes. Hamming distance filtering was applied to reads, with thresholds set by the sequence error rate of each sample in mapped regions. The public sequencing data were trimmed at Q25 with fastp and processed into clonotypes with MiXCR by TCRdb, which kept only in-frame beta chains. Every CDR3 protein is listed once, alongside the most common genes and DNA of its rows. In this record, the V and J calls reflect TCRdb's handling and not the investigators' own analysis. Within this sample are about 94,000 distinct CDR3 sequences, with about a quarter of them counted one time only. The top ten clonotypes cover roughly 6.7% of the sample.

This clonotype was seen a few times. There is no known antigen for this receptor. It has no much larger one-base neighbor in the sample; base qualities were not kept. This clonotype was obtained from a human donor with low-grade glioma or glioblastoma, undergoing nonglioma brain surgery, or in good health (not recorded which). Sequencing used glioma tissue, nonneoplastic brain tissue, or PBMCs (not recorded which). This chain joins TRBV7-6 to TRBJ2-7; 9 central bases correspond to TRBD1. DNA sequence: TGTGCCAGCAGCTCTAGAGGGTCTGGACAGGGGCGGTACGAGCAGTACTTC. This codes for CASSSRGSGQGRYEQYF.